The entry below gives a single T cell receptor (beta chain) sequence along with its context. The CDR3 has 16 amino acids. In germline, CDR1 is SGDLS, CDR2 YYNGEE. The V and J ends lost 3 bases and 0 bases respectively, with 15 bases between them. The data were taken from a study of blood T cell repertoires in COVID-19. Study context: PBMCs, B-cell-depleted T cells, or T cells provided the cDNA or gDNA that made up the material.

Per the study methods: For nucleated cells, counts were estimated from reference gene primer amplification. Profiled with immunoSEQ multiplex PCR; TCRdb holds only in-frame clones, not every one. V and J calls and clone size follow that table, whereas D and trimming were derived from the DNA. The data show about 390,000 clones, over 75% seen once. Enrollment of patients from Seattle took place during active infection, with longitudinal follow-up. Sample: peripheral blood. The chain is built from TRBV9 and TRBJ1-2; a weak D match, TRBD1 (6 bases). This sequence originates from a woman aged 60-75 years with COVID-19, enrolled during active disease. The CDR3 reads CASSGAGALANYGYTF. The CDR3 coding sequence is TGTGCCAGCAGCGGGGCAGGGGCACTAGCTAACTATGGCTACACCTTC.